The rows below give T cell receptor beta chains drawn from one sample of a study of T cells after yellow fever vaccination. TCRdb independently ran MiXCR on the 5' RACE reads; one entry per CDR3 protein. This repertoire shows about 580,000 distinct CDR3 sequences, roughly a sixth found once; its top ten account for roughly 17%. Specimen: PBMCs, collected less than 6 days after the first yellow fever vaccination. These receptors all come from a young man who received the YFV17D yellow fever vaccine. Both conserved end residues are part of each CDR3. A D gene is named only where the DNA matches it firmly. Only some rows state a clone size, as once, few, many or a class for expanded clones.

v_gene: TRBV9
d_gene: TRBD2
abundance: .
j_gene: TRBJ2-1
CDR3nt: TGTGCCAGCAGCGTAGACCAGCGGGGGGGGATGTGGGTCTTC
CDR3aa: CASSVDQRGGMWVF

v_gene: TRBV7-2
d_gene: TRBD2
abundance: .
j_gene: TRBJ2-3
CDR3nt: TGTGCCAGCAGCCTGCCCGCTAGCGGGAGTTACACAGATACGCAGTATTTT
CDR3aa: CASSLPASGSYTDTQYF

v_gene: TRBV20-1
d_gene: TRBD2
abundance: .
j_gene: TRBJ2-5
CDR3nt: TGCAGTGCACCCGCGGGGGACCAAGAGACCCAGTACTTC
CDR3aa: CSAPAGDQETQYF

v_gene: TRBV5-1
d_gene: .
abundance: few
j_gene: TRBJ2-3
CDR3nt: TGCGCCAGCAGCTTTACACCGTCTCCAAGGGGCTCGGCTTTAACACAGTATTTT
CDR3aa: CASSFTPSPRGSALTQYF

v_gene: TRBV5-6
d_gene: .
abundance: .
j_gene: TRBJ1-4
CDR3nt: TGTGCCAGCAGCTTCGCCCCCCTGAGGGGTAGGGGTGAAAAACTGTTTTTT
CDR3aa: CASSFAPLRGRGEKLFF

v_gene: TRBV5-1
d_gene: .
abundance: many
j_gene: TRBJ1-1
CDR3nt: TGCGCCAGCAGCTCTGACAGATTGATCACTGAAGCTTTCTTT
CDR3aa: CASSSDRLITEAFF

v_gene: TRBV11-2
d_gene: .
abundance: .
j_gene: TRBJ1-1
CDR3nt: TGTGCCAGCAGCCCACGGGTCCGTACGGCTTTCTTT
CDR3aa: CASSPRVRTAFF

v_gene: TRBV14
d_gene: .
abundance: few
j_gene: TRBJ2-7
CDR3nt: TGTGCCAGCAGCCGGGACCTGACTTACCTCTCCTACGAGCAGTACTTC
CDR3aa: CASSRDLTYLSYEQYF

v_gene: TRBV29-1
d_gene: TRBD2
abundance: once
j_gene: TRBJ2-1
CDR3nt: TGCGGATATGTGGCGGGGGATTCATCCTACAATGAGCAGTTCTTC
CDR3aa: CGYVAGDSSYNEQFF

v_gene: TRBV18
d_gene: .
abundance: few
j_gene: TRBJ2-6
CDR3nt: TGTGCCAGCTCCCCCACCGTTTACCACTCTGGGGCCAACGTCCTGACTTTC
CDR3aa: CASSPTVYHSGANVLTF

v_gene: TRBV12-3/TRBV12-4
d_gene: TRBD2
abundance: .
j_gene: TRBJ2-7
CDR3nt: TGTGCCAGCAGTCGCCCGCGGGGGGGCTTGTTACTAGCGGGGGGCTACGAGCAGTACTTC
CDR3aa: CASSRPRGGLLLAGGYEQYF

v_gene: TRBV7-9
d_gene: .
abundance: .
j_gene: TRBJ2-2
CDR3nt: TGTGCCAGCAGCCCCACAGGGTTTCACACCGGGGAGCTGTTTTTT
CDR3aa: CASSPTGFHTGELFF

v_gene: TRBV20-1
d_gene: .
abundance: few
j_gene: TRBJ2-1
CDR3nt: TGCAGTGCCAACTGGGACTGGCAGAATGAGCAGTTCTTC
CDR3aa: CSANWDWQNEQFF

v_gene: TRBV20-1
d_gene: .
abundance: .
j_gene: TRBJ2-3
CDR3nt: TGCAGTGCTAGTGCTGTCACAGATACGCAGTATTTT
CDR3aa: CSASAVTDTQYF

v_gene: TRBV5-5
d_gene: TRBD1
abundance: .
j_gene: TRBJ1-1
CDR3nt: TGTGCCAGCAGCTGGGCGGGCAGGGGGCTGAACACTGAAGCTTTCTTT
CDR3aa: CASSWAGRGLNTEAFF

v_gene: TRBV20-1
d_gene: TRBD2
abundance: .
j_gene: TRBJ2-3
CDR3nt: TGCAGTGCCGACACCGGGGGGTATACGCAGTATTTT
CDR3aa: CSADTGGYTQYF

v_gene: TRBV20-1
d_gene: .
abundance: .
j_gene: TRBJ1-4
CDR3nt: TGCAGTGCTAGAACTATTCAAGATAATGAAAAACTGTTTTTT
CDR3aa: CSARTIQDNEKLFF

v_gene: TRBV5-1
d_gene: TRBD1
abundance: few
j_gene: TRBJ2-1
CDR3nt: TGCGCCAGCAGCGTAGACAGGGCCTATGAGCAGTTCTTC
CDR3aa: CASSVDRAYEQFF

v_gene: TRBV3-1
d_gene: TRBD2
abundance: few
j_gene: TRBJ2-7
CDR3nt: TGTGCCAGCAGCCAGCTAGCGGGGGGCGAGCAGTACTTC
CDR3aa: CASSQLAGGEQYF

v_gene: TRBV6-2/TRBV6-3
d_gene: .
abundance: .
j_gene: TRBJ2-7
CDR3nt: TGTGCCAGCAGTGGACAGCGATACTACGAGCAGTACTTC
CDR3aa: CASSGQRYYEQYF

v_gene: TRBV4-3
d_gene: .
abundance: few
j_gene: TRBJ2-3
CDR3nt: TGCGCCAGCAGCCAAGACGGCGGGGCCACTAGCACAGATACGCAGTATTTT
CDR3aa: CASSQDGGATSTDTQYF

v_gene: TRBV7-4
d_gene: .
abundance: .
j_gene: TRBJ1-5
CDR3nt: TGTGCCAGCAGCTTAGCCCATACCGAGAATCAGCCCCAGCATTTT
CDR3aa: CASSLAHTENQPQHF

v_gene: TRBV6-5
d_gene: .
abundance: few
j_gene: TRBJ1-6
CDR3nt: TGTGCCAGCAGTTACAGGCGTTCGTGGGGCCTAGGGTCACCCCTCCACTTT
CDR3aa: CASSYRRSWGLGSPLHF

v_gene: TRBV7-9
d_gene: .
abundance: few
j_gene: TRBJ2-3
CDR3nt: TGTGCCAGCAGCTTAGTAGGGTTTAGTCCAGATACGCAGTATTTT
CDR3aa: CASSLVGFSPDTQYF

v_gene: TRBV11-2
d_gene: TRBD1
abundance: .
j_gene: TRBJ1-3
CDR3nt: TGTGCCAGCAGCACCGAAGGGACAGGATCCTTCTCTGGAAACACCATATATTTT
CDR3aa: CASSTEGTGSFSGNTIYF

v_gene: TRBV9
d_gene: TRBD2
abundance: .
j_gene: TRBJ2-3
CDR3nt: TGTGCCAGCAGCGCCCTCGGGGGGGACACAGATACGCAGTATTTT
CDR3aa: CASSALGGDTDTQYF

v_gene: TRBV5-1
d_gene: .
abundance: .
j_gene: TRBJ2-2
CDR3nt: TGCGCCAGCAGCCGATGGGGGGGCTCTTACGCGGACACCGGGGAGCTGTTTTTT
CDR3aa: CASSRWGGSYADTGELFF

v_gene: TRBV7-9
d_gene: .
abundance: few
j_gene: TRBJ2-4
CDR3nt: TGTGCCAGCAGCTTAGCGTTTCGAGGGAGCCCCAAAAACATTCAGTACTTC
CDR3aa: CASSLAFRGSPKNIQYF

v_gene: TRBV10-3
d_gene: .
abundance: few
j_gene: TRBJ1-1
CDR3nt: TGTGCCATCAGTGAAAGACAGGTGGCCACTGAAGCTTTCTTT
CDR3aa: CAISERQVATEAFF

v_gene: TRBV5-1
d_gene: TRBD1
abundance: few
j_gene: TRBJ2-1
CDR3nt: TGCGCCACCTCGGGACAGGGAGAATACAATGAGCAGTTCTTC
CDR3aa: CATSGQGEYNEQFF

v_gene: TRBV5-6
d_gene: .
abundance: few
j_gene: TRBJ2-1
CDR3nt: TGTGCCAGCAGCCCCAGTCCCAATGAGCAGTTCTTC
CDR3aa: CASSPSPNEQFF

v_gene: TRBV11-2
d_gene: TRBD1
abundance: .
j_gene: TRBJ1-3
CDR3nt: TGTGCCAGCAGCGCGCGAATGACAGGGTCGGGAAACACCATATATTTT
CDR3aa: CASSARMTGSGNTIYF

v_gene: TRBV15
d_gene: .
abundance: few
j_gene: TRBJ1-3
CDR3nt: TGTGCCACCAGCAGTTATGGAAACACCATATATTTT
CDR3aa: CATSSYGNTIYF

v_gene: TRBV18
d_gene: .
abundance: .
j_gene: TRBJ2-3
CDR3nt: TGTGCCAGCTCACAGACCTGGGAAGATACGCAGTATTTT
CDR3aa: CASSQTWEDTQYF

v_gene: TRBV7-9
d_gene: .
abundance: few
j_gene: TRBJ2-5
CDR3nt: TGTGCCAGCTCCAGGCGGCAGGGACCGGAGACCCAGTACTTC
CDR3aa: CASSRRQGPETQYF

v_gene: TRBV4-1
d_gene: TRBD2
abundance: .
j_gene: TRBJ2-3
CDR3nt: TGCGCCAGCAGCCAAGACGGATGGCGGGGGGGCCGAAATACGCAGTATTTT
CDR3aa: CASSQDGWRGGRNTQYF

v_gene: TRBV5-4
d_gene: .
abundance: .
j_gene: TRBJ2-1
CDR3nt: TGTGCCAGCAGGGGGGTTGGCAGCAATGAGCAGTTCTTC
CDR3aa: CASRGVGSNEQFF

v_gene: TRBV6-2/TRBV6-3
d_gene: TRBD1
abundance: .
j_gene: TRBJ1-1
CDR3nt: TGTGCCAGCATCCCCGCCCAGGGGGAGAGGTCCACTGAAGCTTTCTTT
CDR3aa: CASIPAQGERSTEAFF

v_gene: TRBV12-3/TRBV12-4
d_gene: .
abundance: many
j_gene: TRBJ1-5
CDR3nt: TGTGCCAGCAGTCTCTCAGGGCCTAGCCAGCCCCAGCATTTT
CDR3aa: CASSLSGPSQPQHF

v_gene: TRBV12-3/TRBV12-4
d_gene: TRBD1
abundance: .
j_gene: TRBJ1-2
CDR3nt: TGTGCCAGCAGCCTAGGGACAGGGAAGGATGGCTACACCTTC
CDR3aa: CASSLGTGKDGYTF